This T cell receptor (beta chain) was retrieved from a study of regulatory T cells in long-lasting Graves disease. Indicated time point: newly diagnosed GD, antithyroid drugs for less than 3 months. There was RNA extracted from PBMCs, and the TCR library was made from it. All patients originated from an endocrinology department located in Xi'an, China. As collected, the peripheral blood samples measured about 9.2 milliliters each and went into EDTA tubes. Deletions cut 1 base from V and 4 bases from J, with 16 bases between. From germline, CDR1 is SGHVS and CDR2 FQNEAQ. This CDR3 is 16 amino acids long. This clonotype was counted many times. Antigen: not known. To make TCR beta libraries, researchers used iRepertoire HTBI primers and Arm-PCR of CDR3 regions. In the authors' workflow: Throughout the samples, researchers identified some 62 TRBV and around 15 TRBJ segments. TCRdb ran MiXCR on the multiplex PCR reads and lists one entry per CDR3 protein. TCRdb's processing, not the study's, gives the V and J calls here. The sample carries a few hundred thousand distinct CDR3 sequences, 20% to 25% recorded once.

Study-level results: Newly diagnosed disease favored TRBV20-1 and TRBJ2-1 over persistent disease.

The rearrangement links TRBV7-8 to TRBJ1-1; D remains ambiguous. The sample was peripheral blood mononuclear cells (PBMCs), taken at new diagnosis, from a patient treated with antithyroid drugs. The sequence was collected from a female donor with Graves disease. The CDR3 DNA follows: TGTGCCAGCAGCTTAGTAGGTTCTCCCCCTATCACTGAAGCTTTCTTT. Translated, it gives CASSLVGSPPITEAFF.